This T cell receptor beta chain was obtained from a study of blood T cells in healthy people across ages. Study-wide findings and caveats: Across the age range, TCR beta diversity per million T cells fell in a roughly linear way.

Through a sample-barcoded 5' primer and a J-beta primer mix, a second PCR was run for about 7 to 12 cycles. The authors tagged each cDNA molecule using a template-switch adaptor with 12 random nucleotides. TCRdb called the 5' RACE reads again in MiXCR, with one record for every CDR3 protein. The sample consists of fewer than 800,000 distinct CDR3 sequences, 20% to 25% of them appearing once. The CDR3 has 15 residues. V gave up 4 bases and J gave up 8 bases; unmatched junction bases: 11. The V gene's germline CDR1 is SGDLS and CDR2 YYNGEE. In its sample, this clonotype was seen a few times. The antigen remains undetermined. The data also belong to a second study, concerning T cells of mothers and their children.

The TCR sequence derives from a boy aged 5-17 years in good health. The sequenced sample was blood. The chain combines TRBV9 with TRBJ2-4; the match to TRBD2 covers 8 bases. CDR3 bases: TGTGCCAGCAGCACCTCCGGGGGGGCTATGGACATTCAGTACTTC. Its translation: CASSTSGGAMDIQYF.